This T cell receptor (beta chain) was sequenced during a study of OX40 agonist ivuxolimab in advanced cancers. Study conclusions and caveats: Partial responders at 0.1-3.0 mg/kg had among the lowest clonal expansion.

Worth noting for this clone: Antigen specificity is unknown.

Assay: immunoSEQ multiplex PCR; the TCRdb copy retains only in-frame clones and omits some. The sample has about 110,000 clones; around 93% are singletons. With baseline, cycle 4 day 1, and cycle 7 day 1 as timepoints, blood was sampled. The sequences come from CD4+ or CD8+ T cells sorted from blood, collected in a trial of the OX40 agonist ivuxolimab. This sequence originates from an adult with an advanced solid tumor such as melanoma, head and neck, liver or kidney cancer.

CDR3 bases: TGTGCCTGGAGTATATCGGGTTCTATCTCTGGAAACACCATATATTTT. This translates into CAWSISGSISGNTIYF. V usage is TRBV30 and J usage is TRBJ1-3; D gene uncertain. The CDR3 has 16 amino acids. Trimming shortened V by 2 bases and J by 0 bases, and 14 bases separated the two germline ends. Germline values: CDR1 GTSNPN, CDR2 SVGIG (reference sequence).